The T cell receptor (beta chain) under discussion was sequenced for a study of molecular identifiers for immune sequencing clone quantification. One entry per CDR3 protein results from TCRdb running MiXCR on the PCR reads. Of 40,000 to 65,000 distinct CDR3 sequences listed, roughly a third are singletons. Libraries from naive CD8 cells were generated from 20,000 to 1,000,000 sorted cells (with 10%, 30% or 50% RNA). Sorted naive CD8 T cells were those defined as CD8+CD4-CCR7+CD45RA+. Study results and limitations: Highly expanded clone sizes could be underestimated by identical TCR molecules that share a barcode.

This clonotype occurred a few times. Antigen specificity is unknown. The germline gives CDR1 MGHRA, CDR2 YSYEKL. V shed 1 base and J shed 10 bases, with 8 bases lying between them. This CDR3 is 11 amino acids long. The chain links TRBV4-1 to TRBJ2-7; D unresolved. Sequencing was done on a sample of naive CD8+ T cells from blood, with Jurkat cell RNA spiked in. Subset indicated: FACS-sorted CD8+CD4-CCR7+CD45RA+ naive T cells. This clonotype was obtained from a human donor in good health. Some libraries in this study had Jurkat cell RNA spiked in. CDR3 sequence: CASSQARLQYF. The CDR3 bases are TGCGCCAGCAGCCAAGCCCGGCTCCAGTACTTC.